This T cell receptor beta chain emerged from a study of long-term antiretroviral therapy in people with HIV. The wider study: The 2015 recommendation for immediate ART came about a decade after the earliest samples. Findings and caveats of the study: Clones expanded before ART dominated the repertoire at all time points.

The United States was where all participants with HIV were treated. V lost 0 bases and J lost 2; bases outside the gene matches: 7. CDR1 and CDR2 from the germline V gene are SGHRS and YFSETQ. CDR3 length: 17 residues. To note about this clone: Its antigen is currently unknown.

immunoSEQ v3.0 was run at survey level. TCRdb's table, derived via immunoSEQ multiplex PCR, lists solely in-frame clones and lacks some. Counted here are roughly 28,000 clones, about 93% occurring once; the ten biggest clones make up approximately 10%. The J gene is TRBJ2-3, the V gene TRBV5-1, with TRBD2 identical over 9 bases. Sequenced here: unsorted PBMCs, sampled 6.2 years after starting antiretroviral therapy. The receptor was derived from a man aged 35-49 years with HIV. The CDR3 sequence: CASSLGEAGGDTDTQYF. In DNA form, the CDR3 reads TGCGCCAGCAGCTTGGGCGAAGCGGGGGGCGACACAGATACGCAGTATTTT.